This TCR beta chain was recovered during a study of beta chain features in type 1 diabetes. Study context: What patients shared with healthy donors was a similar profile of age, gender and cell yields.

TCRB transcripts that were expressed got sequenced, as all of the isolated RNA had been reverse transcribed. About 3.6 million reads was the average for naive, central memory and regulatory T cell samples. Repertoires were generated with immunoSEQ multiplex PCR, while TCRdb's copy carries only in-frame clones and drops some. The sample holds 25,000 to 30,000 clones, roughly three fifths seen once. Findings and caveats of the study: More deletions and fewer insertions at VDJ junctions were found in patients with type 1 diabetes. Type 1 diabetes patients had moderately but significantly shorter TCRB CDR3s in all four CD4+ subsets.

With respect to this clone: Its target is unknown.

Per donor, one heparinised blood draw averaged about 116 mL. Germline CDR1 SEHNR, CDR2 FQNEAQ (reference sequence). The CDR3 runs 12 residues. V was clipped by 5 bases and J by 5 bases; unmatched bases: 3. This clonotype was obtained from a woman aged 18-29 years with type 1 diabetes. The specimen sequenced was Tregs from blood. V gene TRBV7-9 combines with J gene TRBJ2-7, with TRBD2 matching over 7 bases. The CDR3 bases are TGTGCCAGCAGCGGACTAGTAGACGAGCAGTACTTC. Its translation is CASSGLVDEQYF.